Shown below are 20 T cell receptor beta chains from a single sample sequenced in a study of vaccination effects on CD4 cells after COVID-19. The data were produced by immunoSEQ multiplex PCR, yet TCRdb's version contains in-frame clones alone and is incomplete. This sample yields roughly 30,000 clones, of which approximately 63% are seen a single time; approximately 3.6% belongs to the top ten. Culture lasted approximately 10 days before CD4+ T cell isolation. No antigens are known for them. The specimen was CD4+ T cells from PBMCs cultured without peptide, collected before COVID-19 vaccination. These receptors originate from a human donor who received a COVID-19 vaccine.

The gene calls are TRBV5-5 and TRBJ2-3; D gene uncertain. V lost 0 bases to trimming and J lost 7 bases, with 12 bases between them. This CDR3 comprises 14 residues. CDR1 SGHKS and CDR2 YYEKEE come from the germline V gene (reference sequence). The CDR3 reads CASSLARPPNTQYF. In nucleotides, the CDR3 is TGTGCCAGCAGCTTGGCTCGACCACCGAATACGCAGTATTTT.

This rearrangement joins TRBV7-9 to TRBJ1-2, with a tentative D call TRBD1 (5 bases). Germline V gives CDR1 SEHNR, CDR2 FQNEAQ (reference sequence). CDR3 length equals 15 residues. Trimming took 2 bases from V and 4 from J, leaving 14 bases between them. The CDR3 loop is CASSLQGPLGYGYTF. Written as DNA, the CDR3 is TGTGCCAGCAGCTTACAGGGTCCTCTTGGCTATGGCTACACCTTC. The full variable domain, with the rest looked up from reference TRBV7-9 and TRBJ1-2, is DTGVSQNPRHKITKRGQNVTFRCDPISEHNRLYWYRQTLGQGPEFLTYFQNEAQLEKSRLLSDRFSAERPKGSFSTLEIQRTEQGDSAMYLCASSLQGPLGYGYTFGSGTRLTVV.

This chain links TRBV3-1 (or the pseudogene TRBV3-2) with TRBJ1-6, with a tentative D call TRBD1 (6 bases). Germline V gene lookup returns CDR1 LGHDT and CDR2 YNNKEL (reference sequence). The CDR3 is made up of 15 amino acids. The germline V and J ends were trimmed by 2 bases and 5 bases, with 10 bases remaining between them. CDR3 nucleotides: TGTGCCAGCAGCCAAAACAGGGAAAATAATTCACCCCTCCACTTT. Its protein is CASSQNRENNSPLHF.

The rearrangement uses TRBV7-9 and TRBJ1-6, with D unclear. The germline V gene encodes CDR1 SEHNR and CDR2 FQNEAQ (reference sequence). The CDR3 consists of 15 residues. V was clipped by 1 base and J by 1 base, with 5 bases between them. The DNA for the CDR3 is TGTGCCAGCAGCTTAGGGGGTTCCTATAATTCACCCCTCCACTTT. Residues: CASSLGGSYNSPLHF. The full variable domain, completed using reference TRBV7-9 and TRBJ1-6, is DTGVSQNPRHKITKRGQNVTFRCDPISEHNRLYWYRQTLGQGPEFLTYFQNEAQLEKSRLLSDRFSAERPKGSFSTLEIQRTEQGDSAMYLCASSLGGSYNSPLHFGNGTRLTVT.

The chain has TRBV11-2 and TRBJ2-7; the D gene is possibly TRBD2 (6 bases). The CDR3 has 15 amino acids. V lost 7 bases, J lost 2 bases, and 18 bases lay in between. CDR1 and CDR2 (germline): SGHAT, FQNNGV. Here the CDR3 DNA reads TGTGCCAGCAAATCGTTGCGGGACCTCCCCTACGAGCAGTACTTC. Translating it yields CASKSLRDLPYEQYF.

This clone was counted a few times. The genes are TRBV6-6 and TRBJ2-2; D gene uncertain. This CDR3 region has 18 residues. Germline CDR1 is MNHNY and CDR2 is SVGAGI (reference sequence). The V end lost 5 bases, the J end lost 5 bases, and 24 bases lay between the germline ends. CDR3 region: CASSQATSFAWRTGELFF. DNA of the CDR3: TGTGCCAGCAGTCAGGCCACCAGTTTTGCCTGGCGGACCGGGGAGCTGTTTTTT.

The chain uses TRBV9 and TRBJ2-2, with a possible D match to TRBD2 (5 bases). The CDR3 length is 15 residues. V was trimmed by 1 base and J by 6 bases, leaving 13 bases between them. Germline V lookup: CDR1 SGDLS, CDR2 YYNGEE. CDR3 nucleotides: TGTGCCAGCAGCGTACGGGGTTTCGGTCCCGGGGAGCTGTTTTTT. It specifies CASSVRGFGPGELFF.

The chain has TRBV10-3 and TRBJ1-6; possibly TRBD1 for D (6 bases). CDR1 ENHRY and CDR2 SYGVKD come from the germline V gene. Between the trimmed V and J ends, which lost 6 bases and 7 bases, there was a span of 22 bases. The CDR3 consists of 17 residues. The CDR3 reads CAIRGGGAGAGNSPLHF. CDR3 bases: TGTGCCATCAGGGGAGGGGGGGCAGGCGCCGGGAATTCACCCCTCCACTTT.

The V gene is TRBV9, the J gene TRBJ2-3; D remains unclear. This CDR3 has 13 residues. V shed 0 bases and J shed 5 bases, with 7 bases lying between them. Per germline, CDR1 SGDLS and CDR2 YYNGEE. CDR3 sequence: CASSVVWGDTQYF. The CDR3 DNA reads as TGTGCCAGCAGCGTAGTCTGGGGAGATACGCAGTATTTT.

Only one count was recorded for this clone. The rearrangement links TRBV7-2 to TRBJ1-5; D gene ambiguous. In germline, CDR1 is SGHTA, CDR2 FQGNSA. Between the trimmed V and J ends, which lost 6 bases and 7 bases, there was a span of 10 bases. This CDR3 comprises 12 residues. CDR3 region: CASRGMGQPQHF. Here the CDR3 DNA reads TGTGCCAGCAGAGGGATGGGACAGCCCCAGCATTTT.

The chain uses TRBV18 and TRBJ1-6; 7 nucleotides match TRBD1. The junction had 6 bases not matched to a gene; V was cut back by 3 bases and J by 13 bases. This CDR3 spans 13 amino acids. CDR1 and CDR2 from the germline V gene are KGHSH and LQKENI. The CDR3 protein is CASSPNDRAPLHF. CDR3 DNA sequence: TGTGCCAGCTCACCTAATGACAGGGCGCCCCTCCACTTT.

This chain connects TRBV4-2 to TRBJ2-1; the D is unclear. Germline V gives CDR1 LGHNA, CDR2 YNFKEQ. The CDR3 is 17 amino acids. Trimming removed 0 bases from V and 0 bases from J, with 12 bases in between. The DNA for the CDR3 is TGTGCCAGCAGCCAAGATGTGACCTTTAGCTCCTACAATGAGCAGTTCTTC. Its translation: CASSQDVTFSSYNEQFF.

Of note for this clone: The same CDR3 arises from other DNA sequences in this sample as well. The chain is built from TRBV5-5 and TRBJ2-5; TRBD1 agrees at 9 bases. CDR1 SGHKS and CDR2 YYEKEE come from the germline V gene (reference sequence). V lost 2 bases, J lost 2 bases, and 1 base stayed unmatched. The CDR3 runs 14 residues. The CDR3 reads CASSLGQGQETQYF. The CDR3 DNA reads TGTGCCAGCAGCTTAGGACAGGGGCAAGAGACCCAGTACTTC. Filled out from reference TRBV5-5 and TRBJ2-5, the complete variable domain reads DAGVTQSPTHLIKTRGQQVTLRCSPISGHKSVSWYQQVLGQGPQFIFQYYEKEERGRGNFPDRFSARQFPNYSSELNVNALLLGDSALYLCASSLGQGQETQYFGPGTRLLVL.

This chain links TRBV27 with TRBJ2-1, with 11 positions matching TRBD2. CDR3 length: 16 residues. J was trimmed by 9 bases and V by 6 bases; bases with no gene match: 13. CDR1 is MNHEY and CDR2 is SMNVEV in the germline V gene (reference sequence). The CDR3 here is CASSRQTSGGMGEQFF. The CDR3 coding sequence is TGTGCCAGCAGCCGACAAACTAGCGGGGGTATGGGTGAGCAGTTCTTC.

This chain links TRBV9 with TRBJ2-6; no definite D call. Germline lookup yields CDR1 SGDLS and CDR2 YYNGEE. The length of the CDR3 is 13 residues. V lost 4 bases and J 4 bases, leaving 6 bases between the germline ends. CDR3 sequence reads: CASSKAGANVLTF. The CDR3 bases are TGTGCCAGCAGCAAAGCCGGGGCCAACGTCCTGACTTTC. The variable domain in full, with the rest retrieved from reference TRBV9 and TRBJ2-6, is DSGVTQTPKHLITATGQRVTLRCSPRSGDLSVYWYQQSLDQGLQFLIQYYNGEERAKGNILERFSAQQFPDLHSELNLSSLELGDSALYFCASSKAGANVLTFGAGSRLTVL.

CDR3 in amino acids: CASSESGLINIQYF. The CDR3 coding sequence is TGTGCCAGCAGTGAATCGGGACTAATAAACATTCAGTACTTC. This rearrangement joins TRBV6-1 to TRBJ2-4; TRBD2 agrees at 7 bases. The CDR3 is 14 residues long. J was trimmed by 6 bases and V by 2 bases; bases with no gene match: 4. Per the germline V gene, CDR1 is MNHNS and CDR2 is SASEGT.

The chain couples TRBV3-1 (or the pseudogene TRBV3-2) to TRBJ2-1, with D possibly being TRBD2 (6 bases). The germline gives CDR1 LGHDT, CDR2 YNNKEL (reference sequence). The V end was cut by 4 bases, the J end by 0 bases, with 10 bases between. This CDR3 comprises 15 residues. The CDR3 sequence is CASSPDYVSYNEQFF. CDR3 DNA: TGTGCCAGCAGCCCGGACTATGTCTCCTACAATGAGCAGTTCTTC.

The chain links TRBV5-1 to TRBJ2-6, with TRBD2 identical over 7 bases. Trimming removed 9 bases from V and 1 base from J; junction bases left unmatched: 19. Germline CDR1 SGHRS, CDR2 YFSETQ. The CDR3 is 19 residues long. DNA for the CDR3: TGCGCCACCTCGAAGAAGCAGCTAGCGGATGGTTCTGGGGCCAACGTCCTGACTTTC. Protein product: CATSKKQLADGSGANVLTF.

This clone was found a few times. CDR3 protein: CASSRTGYNEQFF. CDR3 nucleotides: TGTGCCAGCAGTCGGACAGGGTACAATGAGCAGTTCTTC. The chain uses TRBV6-5 and TRBJ2-1, with TRBD1 matching over 8 bases. The CDR3 runs 13 residues. CDR1 and CDR2 (germline): MNHEY, SVGAGI. V lost 5 bases and J lost 4; bases outside the gene matches: 1.

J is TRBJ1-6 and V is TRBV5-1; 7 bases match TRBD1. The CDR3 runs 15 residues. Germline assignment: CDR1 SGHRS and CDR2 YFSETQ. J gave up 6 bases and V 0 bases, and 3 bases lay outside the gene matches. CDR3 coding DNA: TGCGCCAGCAGCTTGGAGGGACAGATTAATTCACCCCTCCACTTT. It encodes CASSLEGQINSPLHF.